The next 11 T cell receptor beta chains were all read from a single sample in a study of blood T cell repertoires in COVID-19. Some clones are missing from TCRdb's copy, which holds only in-frame ones; the method was immunoSEQ multiplex PCR. Here the sample spans about 260,000 clones, 88% being singletons. The sequenced sample was peripheral blood. The receptor set was obtained from a woman in her twenties or thirties with COVID-19, enrolled during active disease.

The chain is built from TRBV11-2 and TRBJ1-2, with no clear D. V was pared by 4 bases and J by 4 bases, with 19 bases between. Germline CDR1 is SGHAT and CDR2 is FQNNGV. CDR3 length: 16 amino acids. As DNA, the CDR3 is TGTGCCAGCAGCTCCCCTAGGTGGCAGATCCCCTATGGCTACACCTTC. Translating it yields CASSSPRWQIPYGYTF.

This sequence joins TRBV3-1 (or the pseudogene TRBV3-2) and TRBJ2-7, with 13 positions matching TRBD2. With 4 bases clipped from V and 4 bases from J, the junction kept 4 bases outside the gene matches. The CDR3 runs to 15 residues. The germline gives CDR1 LGHDT, CDR2 YNNKEL (reference sequence). The DNA for the CDR3 is TGTGCCAGCAGCCTCGGGACTAGCGGGGCTTACGAGCAGTACTTC. Amino acid sequence: CASSLGTSGAYEQYF.

The rearrangement links TRBV5-1 to TRBJ2-5, with D possibly being TRBD1 (5 bases). CDR1 and CDR2 (germline): SGHRS, YFSETQ. The CDR3 loop spans 12 amino acids. V lost 5 bases to trimming and J lost 5 bases, with 10 bases between them. CDR3 amino acids: CASRGVAETQYF. The CDR3 bases are TGCGCCAGCAGAGGGGTTGCGGAGACCCAGTACTTC.

V is TRBV7-8 and J is TRBJ1-1; D is perhaps TRBD1 (5 bases). The CDR3 has 14 amino acids. V lost 5 bases to trimming and J lost 6 bases, with 16 bases between them. Germline V gene data show CDR1 as SGHVS and CDR2 as FQNEAQ. CDR3 sequence: CASSPIRAGPEAFF. The CDR3 coding sequence is TGTGCCAGCAGCCCGATTAGGGCAGGGCCTGAAGCTTTCTTT.

The rearrangement joins TRBV4-3 to TRBJ2-1; D not resolved. Germline values: CDR1 LGHNA, CDR2 YSLEER. V was cut by 1 base and J by 3 bases, with 4 bases left in between. The CDR3 loop spans 13 amino acids. The CDR3 reads CASSQGLYNEQFF. DNA of the CDR3: TGCGCCAGCAGCCAAGGACTCTACAATGAGCAGTTCTTC.

The chain is built from TRBV5-5 and TRBJ2-5, with D perhaps matching TRBD1 (6 bases). The V end was cut by 5 bases, the J end by 3 bases, with 11 bases between. Germline assignment: CDR1 SGHKS and CDR2 YYEKEE (reference sequence). This CDR3 has 13 amino acids. Written as DNA, the CDR3 is TGTGCCAGCAGACCCCGGACAGAAGAGACCCAGTACTTC. Residues: CASRPRTEETQYF.

This clone was seen once. V gene TRBV6-5 combines with J gene TRBJ1-6; the D gene is possibly TRBD1 (5 bases). CDR3 length equals 16 residues. Trimming removed 0 bases from V and 5 bases from J, with 11 bases in between. From germline, CDR1 is MNHEY and CDR2 SVGAGI. The CDR3 spells CASSYSRGINNSPLHF. Here the CDR3 DNA reads TGTGCCAGCAGTTACTCGCGGGGGATCAATAATTCACCCCTCCACTTT.

The chain links TRBV7-2 to TRBJ2-7; D is ambiguous. The V end was cut by 0 bases, the J end by 3 bases, with 12 bases between. The CDR3 has 15 amino acids. Per the germline V gene, CDR1 is SGHTA and CDR2 is FQGNSA. The CDR3 DNA reads as TGTGCCAGCAGCTTAGCGCTCGGCCGACTCTACGAGCAGTACTTC. Its translation: CASSLALGRLYEQYF.

The chain's CDR3 is CASRRVAGGPDTQYF. DNA of the CDR3: TGTGCCAGCAGGAGAGTAGCGGGAGGGCCAGATACGCAGTATTTT. The chain is built from TRBV6-6 and TRBJ2-3; 11 bases fit TRBD2. This CDR3 has 15 amino acids. CDR1 and CDR2 from the germline V gene are MNHNY and SVGAGI (reference sequence). Germline trimming cut 6 bases from V and 4 bases from J; bases unmatched to any gene: 6.

The genes are TRBV6-2 or TRBV6-3 and TRBJ1-5; 8 positions match TRBD1. This CDR3 spans 14 amino acids. The V and J ends lost 5 bases and 7 bases, in that order; junction bases with no gene match: 7. In germline, CDR1 is MNHEY, CDR2 SVGEGT. The CDR3 sequence: CASSEDRVRQPQHF. CDR3 DNA: TGTGCCAGCAGTGAGGACAGGGTTAGACAGCCCCAGCATTTT.

This clone was recorded a few times. The chain employs TRBV11-3 and TRBJ1-6; D is unresolved. From germline, CDR1 is SGHNT and CDR2 YENEEA. V shed 2 bases and J shed 9 bases, with 8 bases lying between them. This CDR3 comprises 13 residues. CDR3 coding DNA: TGTGCCAGCAGCTTACGGGAAACTTCACCCCTCCACTTT. Amino acids: CASSLRETSPLHF.